The rows below give T cell receptor beta chains drawn from one sample of a study of blood T cell repertoires in COVID-19. Sequenced by immunoSEQ multiplex PCR; TCRdb stores in-frame clones only, minus some. The sample comprises approximately 130,000 clones, about 80% of which are singletons, and more than 10% rests with the top ten. Sequencing was done on a sample of peripheral blood. All receptors derive from a human donor in a cohort sampled during active COVID-19. CDR3s leave out the opening cysteine and the closing phenylalanine or tryptophan. D genes are given only for firm matches.

V gene,CDR3 length,D gene,CDR3 protein
TRBV7-9,10,TRBD1,ASSLEQGVTF
TRBV3-1/TRBV3-2,13,-,ASSQGTSYNSPLH
TRBV6-7,15,-,ASSFPKQALQNYEQY
TRBV6-1,13,-,ASSEGAGVNSPLH
TRBV6-5,12,TRBD1,ASRVDRGNTEAF
TRBV21-1,13,-,ASSKDVAGCQPQH
TRBV11-2,9,-,ASSSYYEQY
TRBV2,11,-,ASTPDSNQPQH
TRBV11-2,15,TRBD1,ASSSGGWDRGNTEAF
TRBV6-6,14,-,ASTPWRGHSGNTIY
TRBV6-4,12,-,ASRGPGPNTEAF
TRBV5-6,14,-,ASSLAGSHTSNGYT
TRBV27,12,TRBD1,ASIKTGVSTEAF
TRBV21-1,18,-,ASSIPKEDREKHRNQPQH
TRBV2,12,-,ASSDGVAQETQY
TRBV2,12,-,ASSEGRLDYGYT
TRBV5-8,14,TRBD1,ASSSPMGTGYNEQF
TRBV3-1/TRBV3-2,12,-,ASSQDHRGKTQY
TRBV10-2,12,-,ASSGWENSYEQY
TRBV21-1,13,-,ASTLGGQGNYGYT
TRBV5-6,12,TRBD1,ASSLQGASYEQY
TRBV2,14,TRBD1,ASSGQGTLSNQPQH
TRBV2,12,-,ASKVTGLNSPLH
TRBV5-5,13,-,ASSAGTAWRETQY
TRBV2,12,-,ASSVFRMDTEAF